Following are 20 T cell receptor beta chains from one sample sequenced in a study of blood T cells in healthy people across ages (dated by TCRdb to the mid-2010s). The library came from 5' RACE. The sample was run on an Illumina HiSeq 2500. The second PCR ran for roughly 6 to 11 cycles and used a J-beta primer mix along with a sample-barcoded 5' primer. TCRdb redid the processing of the public reads, applying fastp at Q25 and MiXCR, and retained in-frame beta chains. Every CDR3 protein is listed once, alongside the most common genes and DNA of its rows. In this sample the table shows over a million distinct CDR3 sequences, 35% to 50% of which occur a single time. The ten largest clones represent approximately 20% of the sample. Sequenced: blood. These receptors were collected from a woman aged 55-69 years in good health.

V usage is TRBV11-1 and J usage is TRBJ2-1, with D possibly TRBD2 on 5 matching bases. Trimming removed 2 bases at V and 9 bases at J, with 23 bases between. Germline-derived CDR1 and CDR2 are SGHAT and FQDESV (reference sequence). The CDR3 sequence is 17 residues long. The CDR3 bases are TGTGCCAGCAGCTTATTTAGCGCGGCAGCCCCTTCTACTGAGCAGTTCTTC. It is translated as CASSLFSAAAPSTEQFF. Filled out from reference TRBV11-1 and TRBJ2-1, the complete variable domain reads EAEVAQSPRYKITEKSQAVAFWCDPISGHATLYWYRQILGQGPELLVQFQDESVVDDSQLPKDRFSAERLKGVDSTLKIQPAELGDSAMYLCASSLFSAAAPSTEQFFGPGTRLTVL.

This clonotype was detected a few times. This chain uses TRBV12-3 or TRBV12-4 with TRBJ2-2; 9 positions agree with TRBD2. With 6 bases clipped from V and 1 base from J, the junction kept 3 bases outside the gene matches. The CDR3 spans 15 residues. CDR3 sequence: CASRRSGRNTGELFF. CDR3 sequence (DNA): TGTGCCAGCAGACGTAGCGGGAGGAACACCGGGGAGCTGTTTTTT.

This clonotype has more than one count but fewer than ten. In nucleotides, the CDR3 is TGTGCCAGCAGCGTAGGGACAGGGATGTTTTACGAGCAGTACTTC. Residues: CASSVGTGMFYEQYF. The chain carries TRBV11-2 and TRBJ2-7; the match to TRBD1 covers 9 bases. The germline gives CDR1 SGHAT, CDR2 FQNNGV. This CDR3 is 15 amino acids long. V trimming: 5 bases; J trimming: 4 bases; junction bases outside the gene matches: 9.

On this clonotype: A read error may explain this, as a much larger clone is one base away. The chain recombines TRBV9 with TRBJ2-7; D may be TRBD2 (5 bases). Germline V gene sequence: CDR1 SGDLS, CDR2 YYNGEE. This CDR3 comprises 15 residues. V lost 0 bases, J lost 4 bases, and 14 bases lay in between. The CDR3 bases are TGTGCCAGCAGCGTAGAGGCGGCCCGGGGTTACGAGCAGTACTTC. This sequence encodes CASSVEAARGYEQYF.

This rearrangement joins TRBV5-1 to TRBJ2-3; D is possibly TRBD2 (5 bases). CDR3 length equals 16 residues. Germline V gene sequence: CDR1 SGHRS, CDR2 YFSETQ. Trimming shortened V by 4 bases and J by 0 bases, and 15 bases separated the two germline ends. The CDR3 loop reads CASSPRRPASTDTQYF. Written as DNA, the CDR3 is TGCGCCAGCAGCCCCCGGAGGCCGGCCAGCACAGATACGCAGTATTTT.

The chain couples TRBV20-1 to TRBJ2-1; TRBD2 matches 11 bases. This CDR3 has 16 residues. Trimming removed 5 bases from V and 0 bases from J; junction bases left unmatched: 6. CDR1 DFQATT and CDR2 SNEGSKA come from the germline V gene (reference sequence). The CDR3 protein is CSAEITSGSSYNEQFF. The CDR3 DNA is TGCAGTGCTGAAATAACTAGCGGGAGCTCCTACAATGAGCAGTTCTTC.

The V and J genes are TRBV29-1 and TRBJ2-1, with D possibly matching TRBD2 (6 bases). With 5 bases removed from V and 0 bases from J, the gap between germline ends came to 17 bases. The germline gives CDR1 SQVTM, CDR2 ANQGSEA. CDR3 size: 16 residues. Here the CDR3 reads CSVQTSLGSSYNEQFF. In nucleotides, the CDR3 is TGCAGCGTTCAAACTAGCCTGGGCAGCTCCTACAATGAGCAGTTCTTC.

In this sample, this clonotype turned up many times. The chain employs TRBV6-2 or TRBV6-3 and TRBJ2-7, with 7 bases identical to TRBD1. CDR1 is MNHEY and CDR2 is SVGEGT in the germline V gene. Trimming at V came to 7 bases and at J to 2 bases, leaving 8 bases not matched to a gene. This CDR3 spans 14 amino acids. In nucleotides, the CDR3 is TGTGCCAGCACGAGGACAGGAGTTCCCTACGAGCAGTACTTC. As protein: CASTRTGVPYEQYF.

There are many counts of this clonotype. This chain joins TRBV6-2 or TRBV6-3 and TRBJ1-2; D remains unclear. Germline loops: CDR1 MNHEY, CDR2 SVGEGT. The V end lost 3 bases, the J end lost 4 bases, and 9 bases lay between the germline ends. The CDR3 has 13 residues. This CDR3 is CASSYLGSYGYTF. The CDR3 DNA is TGTGCCAGCAGTTATTTGGGCAGCTATGGCTACACCTTC.

The chain employs TRBV27 and TRBJ2-1, with TRBD1 matching over 10 bases. This CDR3 has 17 amino acids. The germline CDR1 and CDR2 sequences are MNHEY and SMNVEV (reference sequence). The junction had 15 bases not matched to a gene; V was cut back by 7 bases and J by 6 bases. CDR3 nucleotides: TGTGCCAGCATCAAGCCAGGGGGGACAGGGGTTCGCAATGAGCAGTTCTTC. The encoded protein is CASIKPGGTGVRNEQFF.

There are a few counts of this clonotype. This may stem from a read error, because a much larger clone lies one nucleotide away. The gene calls are TRBV29-1 and TRBJ2-5, with a weak D call TRBD1 (5 bases). The end of the DNA aligns better with TRBJ2-1, so the J call may be wrong. Germline V gene sequence: CDR1 SQVTM, CDR2 ANQGSEA. CDR3 size: 12 residues. CDR3 loop: CSVRGIQETQFF. CDR3 bases: TGCAGCGTTAGGGGAATTCAAGAGACCCAGTTCTTC.

The chain couples TRBV18 to TRBJ2-1, with TRBD2 identical over 10 bases. V lost 5 bases to trimming and J lost 8 bases; unmatched junction nucleotides: 3. Germline V gene data show CDR1 as KGHSH and CDR2 as LQKENI. The CDR3 is 13 amino acids. CDR3: CASSAAGGDEQFF. CDR3 nucleotides: TGTGCCAGCTCAGCAGCGGGAGGGGATGAGCAGTTCTTC. The entire variable domain, with the rest obtained from reference TRBV18 and TRBJ2-1, is as follows: NAGVMQNPRHLVRRRGQEARLRCSPMKGHSHVYWYRQLPEEGLKFMVYLQKENIIDESGMPKERFSAEFPKEGPSILRIQQVVRGDSAAYFCASSAAGGDEQFFGPGTRLTVL.

This clonotype was detected a few times. The chain couples TRBV7-9 to TRBJ2-1; 9 nucleotides agree with TRBD2. The germline gives CDR1 SEHNR, CDR2 FQNEAQ (reference sequence). The length of the CDR3 is 16 residues. V shed 3 bases and J 9 bases; nucleotides not matched to a gene: 12. The DNA of the CDR3 is TGTGCCAGCAGCTTTCGGGTAGCGGGAGATTACCGTGAGCAGTTCTTC. It specifies CASSFRVAGDYREQFF.

The gene calls are TRBV20-1 and TRBJ2-3; 8 bases line up with TRBD1. V lost 2 bases and J lost 3; bases outside the gene matches: 10. The length of the CDR3 is 16 residues. Per the germline V gene, CDR1 is DFQATT and CDR2 is SNEGSKA (reference sequence). The CDR3 sequence is CSARQGARAQTDTQYF. The CDR3 nucleotides read TGCAGTGCTAGACAGGGGGCGCGAGCTCAAACAGATACGCAGTATTTT.

The chain is built from TRBV5-6 and TRBJ1-1; D is uncertain. CDR1 and CDR2 (germline): SGHDT, YYEEEE. Trimming removed 1 base at V and 5 bases at J, with 12 bases between. This CDR3 comprises 14 residues. The CDR3 DNA sequence: TGTGCCAGCAGCTTGATTACCAGGAAAACTGAAGCTTTCTTT. It codes for CASSLITRKTEAFF.

This clonotype is a singleton in its sample. The chain joins TRBV2 to TRBJ2-3; 9 bases match TRBD1. The CDR3 has 15 amino acids. With 6 bases clipped from V and 4 bases from J, the junction kept 8 bases outside the gene matches. CDR1 and CDR2 (germline): SNHLY, FYNNEI. The CDR3 DNA is TGTGCCAGCAGCGGCCGGGACAGGGTCGCAGATACGCAGTATTTT. Translating gives CASSGRDRVADTQYF.

The V call is TRBV29-1, the J call TRBJ1-2; D possibly corresponds to TRBD1 (6 bases). The CDR3 extends over 13 amino acids. Trimming took off 8 bases at V and 1 base at J, with 14 bases between the two ends. Germline loops: CDR1 SQVTM, CDR2 ANQGSEA. For the CDR3, the DNA is TGCAGCCTTCGGGACACTATTAACTATGGCTACACCTTC. Residues: CSLRDTINYGYTF. Combining the CDR3 with reference TRBV29-1 and TRBJ1-2 gives the whole variable domain SAVISQKPSRDICQRGTSLTIQCQVDSQVTMMFWYRQQPGQSLTLIATANQGSEATYESGFVIDKFPISRPNLTFSTLTVSNMSPEDSSIYLCSLRDTINYGYTFGSGTRLTVV.

The chain uses TRBV6-6 and TRBJ1-1; D gene ambiguous. CDR1 is MNHNY and CDR2 is SVGAGI in the germline V gene (reference sequence). The ends were cut back, 5 bases at V and 4 bases at J, with 14 bases in the middle. CDR3 length equals 14 residues. The CDR3 region has the DNA TGTGCCAGCAGTCTCATGGGGAGGAGCACTGAAGCTTTCTTT. As protein: CASSLMGRSTEAFF.

This clonotype has a handful of counts. The chain couples TRBV20-1 to TRBJ2-7; the match to TRBD2 covers 14 bases. CDR1 and CDR2 from the germline V gene are DFQATT and SNEGSKA (reference sequence). V trimming: 6 bases; J trimming: 7 bases; junction bases outside the gene matches: 8. This CDR3 spans 14 amino acids. The CDR3 nucleotides are TGCAGTGCCCCCCCCCGACTAGCGGGAGGGGAGCAGTACTTC. Translation: CSAPPRLAGGEQYF.

A few counts support this clonotype. The V and J genes are TRBV6-2 or TRBV6-3 and TRBJ2-7; 9 bases match TRBD2. With 6 bases clipped from V and 2 bases from J, the junction kept 2 bases outside the gene matches. This CDR3 region has 13 residues. Germline CDR1 MNHEY, CDR2 SVGEGT. CDR3 in amino acids: CASRRLAAYEQYF. The CDR3 DNA sequence: TGTGCCAGCAGAAGACTAGCGGCCTACGAGCAGTACTTC.